These T cell receptor beta chains were read from a single sample in a study of post-analysis software for immune sequencing data. TCRdb redid the calling of the PCR reads with MiXCR, one entry per CDR3 protein. The repertoire has around 260,000 distinct CDR3 sequences, just over 35% of them found once; the top ten carry under 5.5%. Sequencing was performed on blood. These receptor sequences come from a girl aged 10 to 17 with multiple sclerosis. CDR3s include the opening cysteine and the closing phenylalanine or tryptophan. D genes are given only for firm matches. Expanded clones are given a class, and other clones once, few, many or no size at all.

v_call: TRBV5-1
clone_size: many
j_call: TRBJ2-5
d_call: .
cdr3_nt: TGCGCCAGCAGCACCCAAGAGACCCAGTACTTC
cdr3_aa: CASSTQETQYF

v_call: TRBV12-3/TRBV12-4
clone_size: .
j_call: TRBJ1-1
d_call: .
cdr3_nt: TGTGCCAGCAGTTTAGAAGGCAAGAGGTGGGACACTGAAACTTTCTTT
cdr3_aa: CASSLEGKRWDTETFF

v_call: TRBV11-1
clone_size: .
j_call: TRBJ1-1
d_call: TRBD1
cdr3_nt: TGTGCCAGCAGCTCGGAGACCGGGACAGGCCGAACGGGAGCTTTCTTT
cdr3_aa: CASSSETGTGRTGAFF

v_call: TRBV12-3/TRBV12-4
clone_size: .
j_call: TRBJ1-2
d_call: .
cdr3_nt: TGTGCCTGCAGTTTCGTAGTAGACTATGGCTACACCTTC
cdr3_aa: CACSFVVDYGYTF

v_call: TRBV4-1
clone_size: many
j_call: TRBJ1-2
d_call: .
cdr3_nt: TGCGCCAGCAGCCAAGATCCGGGGTATGGGGACTATGGCTACACCTTC
cdr3_aa: CASSQDPGYGDYGYTF

v_call: TRBV3-1
clone_size: many
j_call: TRBJ2-1
d_call: TRBD2
cdr3_nt: TGTGCCAGCAGAAGACTAGCGGGAAACAATGAGCAGTTCTTC
cdr3_aa: CASRRLAGNNEQFF

v_call: TRBV19
clone_size: .
j_call: TRBJ1-5
d_call: TRBD1
cdr3_nt: TGTGCCAGTAGACGGACAGGGGGCTCTGGACAGCCCCAGCATTTT
cdr3_aa: CASRRTGGSGQPQHF

v_call: TRBV5-1
clone_size: many
j_call: TRBJ2-1
d_call: TRBD2
cdr3_nt: TGCGCCAGCAGCGTAGGAATAGCGGGTGCCCCGGGTGAGCAGTTCTTC
cdr3_aa: CASSVGIAGAPGEQFF

v_call: TRBV18
clone_size: many
j_call: TRBJ2-5
d_call: .
cdr3_nt: TGTGCCAGCTCATCATATACCAGGGGCCAAGAGACCCAGTACTTC
cdr3_aa: CASSSYTRGQETQYF

v_call: TRBV4-1
clone_size: many
j_call: TRBJ2-7
d_call: .
cdr3_nt: TGCGCCAGCAGCCAAGATACCCCTTATGACAGTTCCGACTACGAGCAGTACTTC
cdr3_aa: CASSQDTPYDSSDYEQYF

v_call: TRBV12-3/TRBV12-4
clone_size: many
j_call: TRBJ2-5
d_call: TRBD2
cdr3_nt: TGTGCCAGCAGCCCGAGCGGGAGAGAGACCCAGTACTTC
cdr3_aa: CASSPSGRETQYF

v_call: TRBV20-1
clone_size: .
j_call: TRBJ2-2
d_call: .
cdr3_nt: TGCAGTGCTAGATCGAGAGGAGGAGGACGGAACACCGGGGAGCTGTTTTTT
cdr3_aa: CSARSRGGGRNTGELFF

v_call: TRBV20-1
clone_size: many
j_call: TRBJ2-1
d_call: .
cdr3_nt: TGCAGTGCTAGAGAAAGGAGCGGAGCATACAATGAGCAGTTCTTC
cdr3_aa: CSARERSGAYNEQFF

v_call: TRBV6-5
clone_size: many
j_call: TRBJ2-1
d_call: TRBD2
cdr3_nt: TGTGCCAGCACCGAAACTAGCGGGAGTTACAATGAGCAGTTCTTC
cdr3_aa: CASTETSGSYNEQFF

v_call: TRBV9
clone_size: .
j_call: TRBJ2-5
d_call: .
cdr3_nt: TGTGCCAGCAGCGTAGCTCTGGGGGTTCAAGAGACCCAGTACTTT
cdr3_aa: CASSVALGVQETQYF

v_call: TRBV7-9
clone_size: .
j_call: TRBJ1-2
d_call: TRBD1
cdr3_nt: TGTGCCAGCAGCTTGGGACAGTACGGCTATGGCTACACCTTC
cdr3_aa: CASSLGQYGYGYTF

v_call: TRBV28
clone_size: .
j_call: TRBJ2-1
d_call: TRBD1
cdr3_nt: TGTGCCAGTGGGACAGGGATAGACAATGAGCAGTTCTTC
cdr3_aa: CASGTGIDNEQFF

v_call: TRBV11-2
clone_size: few
j_call: TRBJ2-4
d_call: .
cdr3_nt: TGTGCCAGCAGCTTAGTTAGGGGAGCGGCCAAAAACATTCAGTACTTC
cdr3_aa: CASSLVRGAAKNIQYF

v_call: TRBV7-9
clone_size: .
j_call: TRBJ2-1
d_call: TRBD2
cdr3_nt: TGTGCCAGCAGCTTCCTACGAGCGGGAGATTACAATGAGCAGTTCTTC
cdr3_aa: CASSFLRAGDYNEQFF

v_call: TRBV18
clone_size: .
j_call: TRBJ1-1
d_call: .
cdr3_nt: TGTGCCAGCTCACCACAGGCGAACACTGAAGCTTTCTTT
cdr3_aa: CASSPQANTEAFF

v_call: TRBV7-6
clone_size: many
j_call: TRBJ2-3
d_call: TRBD2
cdr3_nt: TGTGCCAGCAGCTTAGGTGGGGGGGGTACCCTCGATACGCAGTATTTT
cdr3_aa: CASSLGGGGTLDTQYF

v_call: TRBV7-2
clone_size: .
j_call: TRBJ2-6
d_call: .
cdr3_nt: TGTGCCAGCAGCCTACGTTTCTCTGGGGCCAACGTCCTGACTTTC
cdr3_aa: CASSLRFSGANVLTF

v_call: TRBV28
clone_size: many
j_call: TRBJ2-1
d_call: .
cdr3_nt: TGTGCCAGCACCGGGGCCAATGAGCAGTTCTTC
cdr3_aa: CASTGANEQFF

v_call: TRBV5-1
clone_size: many
j_call: TRBJ2-1
d_call: TRBD2
cdr3_nt: TGCGCCAGCAGCCCGAAGGGACTAGGCTCGTGGAATGAGCAGTTCTTC
cdr3_aa: CASSPKGLGSWNEQFF

v_call: TRBV12-3/TRBV12-4
clone_size: many
j_call: TRBJ2-3
d_call: TRBD2
cdr3_nt: TGTGCCAGCAGTTTGGAGGCGGGAGTATTTCTGGATACGCAGTATTTT
cdr3_aa: CASSLEAGVFLDTQYF

v_call: TRBV7-2
clone_size: few
j_call: TRBJ2-2
d_call: TRBD1
cdr3_nt: TGTGCCACCCGACAGGGGCTGAACACCGGGGAGCTGTTTTTT
cdr3_aa: CATRQGLNTGELFF

v_call: TRBV20-1
clone_size: many
j_call: TRBJ1-1
d_call: .
cdr3_nt: TGCAGTGCTAGAAAAACGGGACTCTCCAACACTGAAGCTTTCTTT
cdr3_aa: CSARKTGLSNTEAFF

v_call: TRBV6-5
clone_size: many
j_call: TRBJ1-5
d_call: .
cdr3_nt: TGTGCCAGCAGTTACTCGATTTGGAATTATAGCAATCAGCCCCAGCATTTT
cdr3_aa: CASSYSIWNYSNQPQHF

v_call: TRBV6-5
clone_size: many
j_call: TRBJ2-3
d_call: .
cdr3_nt: TGTGCCAGCAGTTATAGAAATAAATTCACAGATACGCAGTATTTT
cdr3_aa: CASSYRNKFTDTQYF

v_call: TRBV5-1
clone_size: many
j_call: TRBJ2-7
d_call: TRBD2
cdr3_nt: TGCGCCAGCAGCGCGGGACTAGCGGGAACCTACGAGCAGTACTTC
cdr3_aa: CASSAGLAGTYEQYF

v_call: TRBV2
clone_size: few
j_call: TRBJ2-3
d_call: .
cdr3_nt: TGTGCCAGCAGAGAAACCGGGCCCTCAGGAGATACGCAGTATTTT
cdr3_aa: CASRETGPSGDTQYF

v_call: TRBV5-6
clone_size: .
j_call: TRBJ1-1
d_call: .
cdr3_nt: TGTGCCAGCAGCTTGAGGATGGGGAACACTGAAGCTTTCTTT
cdr3_aa: CASSLRMGNTEAFF

v_call: TRBV12-3/TRBV12-4
clone_size: few
j_call: TRBJ1-1
d_call: .
cdr3_nt: TGTGCCAACCAACTTCTCAGGGGCAACGCTGAAGCTTTCTTT
cdr3_aa: CANQLLRGNAEAFF

v_call: TRBV27
clone_size: many
j_call: TRBJ1-2
d_call: .
cdr3_nt: TGTGCCAGCAGTTTTGGGGGGCCTAACTATGGCTACACCTTC
cdr3_aa: CASSFGGPNYGYTF

v_call: TRBV12-3/TRBV12-4
clone_size: few
j_call: TRBJ2-2
d_call: TRBD1
cdr3_nt: TGTGCCAGCGACAGGACAGGCACGCCCGGGGAGCTGTTTTTT
cdr3_aa: CASDRTGTPGELFF

v_call: TRBV7-2
clone_size: many
j_call: TRBJ2-4
d_call: .
cdr3_nt: TGTGCCAGCAGCTTAGCCAACGGACCTAAAAACATTCAGTACTTC
cdr3_aa: CASSLANGPKNIQYF

v_call: TRBV20-1
clone_size: .
j_call: TRBJ2-7
d_call: TRBD1
cdr3_nt: TGCAGTGCTGCGGACAGGAGGAGCTCCTACGAGCAGTACTTC
cdr3_aa: CSAADRRSSYEQYF

v_call: TRBV20-1
clone_size: many
j_call: TRBJ2-5
d_call: .
cdr3_nt: TGCAGTGCTAGGAACCAAGAGACCCAGTACTTC
cdr3_aa: CSARNQETQYF

v_call: TRBV5-1
clone_size: many
j_call: TRBJ2-3
d_call: .
cdr3_nt: TGCGCCAGCAGCCCGGGACTCAATCCCGCAGGTACTAGCACAGATACGCAGTATTTT
cdr3_aa: CASSPGLNPAGTSTDTQYF

v_call: TRBV13
clone_size: .
j_call: TRBJ2-1
d_call: TRBD1
cdr3_nt: TGTGCCAGCAGCCCACGGGGACAGAAGTTATACAATGAGCAGTTCTTC
cdr3_aa: CASSPRGQKLYNEQFF

v_call: TRBV5-1
clone_size: .
j_call: TRBJ1-1
d_call: TRBD1
cdr3_nt: TGCGCCAGCAGGCAGGACAGGGGGCGTAACACTGAAGCTTTCTTT
cdr3_aa: CASRQDRGRNTEAFF

v_call: TRBV2
clone_size: many
j_call: TRBJ1-5
d_call: .
cdr3_nt: TGTGCCAGCACTCCGGACGGGATTAGCAATCAGCCCCAGCATTTT
cdr3_aa: CASTPDGISNQPQHF

v_call: TRBV7-9
clone_size: few
j_call: TRBJ2-3
d_call: .
cdr3_nt: TGTGCCAGCAGCTTAGGCACAGATACGCGGTATTTT
cdr3_aa: CASSLGTDTRYF

v_call: TRBV29-1
clone_size: once
j_call: TRBJ2-3
d_call: .
cdr3_nt: TGCAGCGTTGACGGACACAAGTATTTT
cdr3_aa: CSVDGHKYF

v_call: TRBV7-8
clone_size: .
j_call: TRBJ1-1
d_call: .
cdr3_nt: TGTGCCAGCAGCGCAACCCGGGGGGCCGTGGAAGCTTTCTTT
cdr3_aa: CASSATRGAVEAFF

v_call: TRBV20-1
clone_size: .
j_call: TRBJ2-5
d_call: .
cdr3_nt: TGCAGTGCTACACGGACCCACAGGGAGACCCAGTACTTC
cdr3_aa: CSATRTHRETQYF

v_call: TRBV15
clone_size: .
j_call: TRBJ1-2
d_call: .
cdr3_nt: TGTGCCACCAGCAGTACCCTTGAGGACTATGGCTACACCTTC
cdr3_aa: CATSSTLEDYGYTF

v_call: TRBV28
clone_size: .
j_call: TRBJ1-5
d_call: .
cdr3_nt: TGTGCCAGCAGTTTTGGGGTGGGTCTCAATCAGCCCCAGCATTTT
cdr3_aa: CASSFGVGLNQPQHF

v_call: TRBV6-1
clone_size: many
j_call: TRBJ2-5
d_call: TRBD1
cdr3_nt: TGTGCCAGCAGTGATAGTCCAGGGGGCAGCGAGACCCAGTACTTC
cdr3_aa: CASSDSPGGSETQYF

v_call: TRBV20-1
clone_size: once
j_call: TRBJ1-2
d_call: .
cdr3_nt: TGCAGTGCTAGTGATTCCAGGGGAAGCTATGGCTACACCTTC
cdr3_aa: CSASDSRGSYGYTF

v_call: TRBV3-1
clone_size: .
j_call: TRBJ2-7
d_call: TRBD2
cdr3_nt: TGTGCCAGCAGCCAAGAAGTTTCTAGCGGGGTCGCTTCCTACGAGCAGTACTTC
cdr3_aa: CASSQEVSSGVASYEQYF

v_call: TRBV6-5
clone_size: many
j_call: TRBJ1-1
d_call: TRBD1
cdr3_nt: TGTGCCAGCAGTTACTTTTTGGGACAGGGGACTGAAGCTTTCTTT
cdr3_aa: CASSYFLGQGTEAFF

v_call: TRBV2
clone_size: many
j_call: TRBJ2-3
d_call: TRBD1
cdr3_nt: TGTGCCAGCAACAGGGGGACAGATACGCAGTATTTT
cdr3_aa: CASNRGTDTQYF

v_call: TRBV6-5
clone_size: .
j_call: TRBJ2-1
d_call: .
cdr3_nt: TGTGCCAGCAGTTACGATGTACAGAATTATGAGCAGTTCTTC
cdr3_aa: CASSYDVQNYEQFF

v_call: TRBV20-1
clone_size: .
j_call: TRBJ2-5
d_call: .
cdr3_nt: TGTAGTGCTCCCTTTTACCGTCGTGGCGGTGAGCAGTACTTC
cdr3_aa: CSAPFYRRGGEQYF